This entry concerns a single TCR beta chain. The same CDR3 arises from other DNA sequences in this sample as well. These data belong to a study of blood T cell repertoires in COVID-19. Study-level background: PBMCs, B-cell-depleted T cells, or T cells provided the cDNA or gDNA that made up the material.

The protocol was immunoSEQ multiplex PCR, while the TCRdb copy is restricted to in-frame clones and leaves out a portion. The sample records some 250,000 clones, 70% to 90% being singletons. Germline V CDR1 and CDR2: MNHEY, SVGAGI. This CDR3 has 13 amino acids. Unmatched junction bases numbered 2, after V lost 5 bases and J lost 3 bases. The sequencing sample was made of peripheral blood. The TCR comes from a woman in her sixties or seventies with active or convalescent COVID-19. The V and J genes are TRBV6-5 and TRBJ2-7; the match to TRBD1 covers 9 bases. CDR3 DNA: TGTGCCAGCAGTCGGACAGGGGACTACGAGCAGTACTTC. This sequence encodes CASSRTGDYEQYF.